The 10 T cell receptor beta chains reported below all come from one sample, sequenced in a study of cytomegalovirus exposure and HLA in healthy donors. The PCR used 60 Vbeta and 13 Jbeta primers. Libraries were prepared by immunoSEQ multiplex PCR; TCRdb keeps only in-frame clonotypes and omits some of them. The sample yields around 200,000 clones, around 77% seen once. Sequenced sample: PBMCs. The source is a man aged 30-40 years in good health and CMV-seronegative.

The genes are TRBV27 and TRBJ1-5, with D maybe TRBD1 (5 bases). Germline assignment: CDR1 MNHEY and CDR2 SMNVEV (reference sequence). The V end lost 6 bases, the J end lost 9 bases, and 18 bases lay between the germline ends. This CDR3 region has 14 residues. CDR3 sequence: CASRLGDFPGPQHF. As DNA, the CDR3 is TGTGCCAGCAGGCTGGGGGACTTCCCAGGGCCCCAGCATTTT.

The chain joins TRBV4-1 to TRBJ2-7; TRBD2 matches 14 bases. CDR1 and CDR2 (germline): MGHRA, YSYEKL. V shed 5 bases and J 4 bases; nucleotides not matched to a gene: 4. CDR3 size: 15 residues. Written as DNA, the CDR3 is TGCGCCAGCAGCGAACGACTAGCGGGAGGGTACGAGCAGTACTTC. Residues: CASSERLAGGYEQYF.

The V call is TRBV13, the J call TRBJ2-2, with 11 positions matching TRBD2. Germline assignment: CDR1 PRHDT and CDR2 FYEKMQ (reference sequence). This CDR3 has 18 amino acids. V shed 1 base and J 8 bases; nucleotides not matched to a gene: 12. The CDR3 sequence is CASSLVATSGKSTGELFF. The CDR3 DNA reads TGTGCCAGCAGCTTAGTTGCGACTAGCGGGAAATCGACGGGGGAGCTGTTTTTT.

The V call is TRBV28, the J call TRBJ2-1; TRBD2 might be the D (5 bases). This CDR3 spans 13 amino acids. Germline V gene data show CDR1 as MDHEN and CDR2 as SYDVKM. The V and J ends lost 11 bases and 2 bases respectively, with 13 bases between them. CDR3 sequence (DNA): TGTGCCTATGGATCCGGGGCCTACAATGAGCAGTTCTTC. Protein sequence: CAYGSGAYNEQFF.

J is TRBJ1-3 and V is TRBV10-3, with D uncertain. Germline V gene data show CDR1 as ENHRY and CDR2 as SYGVKD. CDR3 size: 11 residues. Trimming removed 10 bases at V and 8 bases at J, with 12 bases between. The CDR3 spells CATAIADTIYF. The CDR3 region has the DNA TGTGCCACCGCGATAGCCGACACCATATATTTT.

The chain joins TRBV25-1 to TRBJ2-1; 12 bases align to TRBD2. Germline-derived CDR1 and CDR2 are MGHDK and SYGVNS. CDR3 size: 15 residues. J was trimmed by 7 bases and V by 6 bases; bases with no gene match: 7. In nucleotides, the CDR3 is TGTGCCAGCAGCCGACCCGGGACTAGCGGGAATGAGCAGTTCTTC. Translating gives CASSRPGTSGNEQFF.

In this sample, this clone turned up once. Written as DNA, the CDR3 is TGTGCCATCAGCGGCGGGGTTACCTACGAGCAGTACTTC. Residues: CAISGGVTYEQYF. The chain employs TRBV10-3 and TRBJ2-7; a possible D gene is TRBD2 (6 bases). This CDR3 spans 13 amino acids. Trimming took off 6 bases at V and 2 bases at J, with 11 bases between the two ends. Germline V CDR1 and CDR2: ENHRY, SYGVKD.

This clone was picked up one time. The chain employs TRBV6-5 and TRBJ1-2; no clear D gene. Trimming shortened V by 6 bases and J by 4 bases, and 15 bases separated the two germline ends. Germline V gene sequence: CDR1 MNHEY, CDR2 SVGAGI. The CDR3 runs 14 residues. CDR3 coding DNA: TGTGCCAGCAGCTCATTAGAGGCCTCCTATGGCTACACCTTC. As protein: CASSSLEASYGYTF.

The chain recombines TRBV28 with TRBJ2-4; 7 bases fit TRBD2. J was trimmed by 7 bases and V by 5 bases; bases with no gene match: 17. CDR1 and CDR2 (germline): MDHEN, SYDVKM. This CDR3 is built from 17 residues. CDR3 residues: CASSTRGSREPQNIQYF. DNA for the CDR3: TGTGCCAGCAGTACCCGGGGGTCGCGGGAGCCCCAGAACATTCAGTACTTC.

Only a few counts were recorded for this clone. V and J are TRBV7-9 and TRBJ1-4; 7 nucleotides match TRBD1. The CDR3 spans 15 residues. Germline V gene lookup returns CDR1 SEHNR and CDR2 FQNEAQ (reference sequence). V shed 5 bases, J shed 6 bases, and the junction held 9 bases outside the gene matches. CDR3 loop: CASSLQTGTHEKLFF. The CDR3 nucleotides are TGTGCCAGCAGCCTCCAGACAGGGACTCATGAAAAACTGTTTTTT.